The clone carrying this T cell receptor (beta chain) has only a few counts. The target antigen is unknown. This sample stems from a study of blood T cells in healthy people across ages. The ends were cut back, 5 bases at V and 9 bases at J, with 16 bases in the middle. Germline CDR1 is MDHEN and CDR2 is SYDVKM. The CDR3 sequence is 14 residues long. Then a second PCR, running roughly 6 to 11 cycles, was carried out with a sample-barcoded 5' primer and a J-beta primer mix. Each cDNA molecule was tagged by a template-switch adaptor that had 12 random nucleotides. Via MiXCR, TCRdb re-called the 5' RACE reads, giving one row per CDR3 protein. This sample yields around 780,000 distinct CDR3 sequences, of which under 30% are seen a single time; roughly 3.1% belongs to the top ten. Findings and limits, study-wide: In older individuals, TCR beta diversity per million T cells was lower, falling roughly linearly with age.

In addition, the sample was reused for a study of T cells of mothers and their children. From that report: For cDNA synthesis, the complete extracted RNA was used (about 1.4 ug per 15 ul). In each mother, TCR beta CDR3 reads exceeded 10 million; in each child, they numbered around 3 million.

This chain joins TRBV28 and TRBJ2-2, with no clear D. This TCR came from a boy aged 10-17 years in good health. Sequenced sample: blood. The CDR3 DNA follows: TGTGCCAGCAGTAGGTTTGGTCAGGACCGGGAGCTGTTTTTT. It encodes CASSRFGQDRELFF.